The 25 T cell receptor beta chains below come from one sample, sequenced in a study of CD8 T cells in Susac syndrome. RNA, at roughly 0.5 to 1 ug, was reverse transcribed with random hexamers. TCRdb itself ran the immunoSEQ multiplex PCR reads through MiXCR, one entry per CDR3 protein. The sample yields about 150,000 distinct CDR3 sequences, about 94% seen once. The sequenced material came from CD8+ T cells from PBMCs. The receptor source for this set is a human donor with multiple sclerosis.

The count of this clonotype is one. This chain uses TRBV25-1 with TRBJ2-2; the D is unclear. The CDR3 contains 11 residues. The germline V and J ends were trimmed by 3 bases and 6 bases, with 2 bases remaining between them. The germline V gene encodes CDR1 MGHDK and CDR2 SYGVNS. CDR3 sequence: CASSDSGELFF. The CDR3 DNA reads as TGTGCCAGCAGTGATTCCGGGGAGCTGTTTTTT.

This sequence joins TRBV20-1 and TRBJ1-2, with D perhaps TRBD1 (5 bases). The CDR3 length is 16 residues. Germline CDR1 reads DFQATT; CDR2 reads SNEGSKA (reference sequence). V was pared by 6 bases and J by 4 bases, with 24 bases between. This CDR3 reads CSATELRGRKSYGYTF. The CDR3 DNA is TGCAGTGCGACTGAACTGCGGGGCAGAAAAAGCTATGGCTACACCTTC.

V and J are TRBV30 and TRBJ1-2; TRBD1 is a possible D gene (5 bases). The ends were cut back, 3 bases at V and 4 bases at J, with 12 bases in the middle. The CDR3 covers 13 residues. CDR1 GTSNPN and CDR2 SVGIG come from the germline V gene (reference sequence). The CDR3 coding sequence is TGTGCCTGGAGCAAAGGGGCACTCTATGGCTACACCTTC. Translation gives CAWSKGALYGYTF.

This rearrangement joins TRBV9 to TRBJ2-6; 7 nucleotides line up with TRBD1. Germline assignment: CDR1 SGDLS and CDR2 YYNGEE. V lost 2 bases to trimming and J lost 2 bases; unmatched junction nucleotides: 1. This CDR3 region has 15 residues. Here the CDR3 reads CASSVQGAGANVLTF. The CDR3 coding sequence is TGTGCCAGCAGCGTTCAGGGGGCTGGGGCCAACGTCCTGACTTTC.

This rearrangement joins TRBV4-1 to TRBJ2-1; D ambiguous. The CDR3 consists of 15 residues. Trimming removed 1 base from V and 6 bases from J, with 13 bases in between. The V gene's germline CDR1 is MGHRA and CDR2 YSYEKL. CDR3 loop: CASSQGSVGLNEQFF. The CDR3 nucleotides read TGCGCCAGCAGCCAAGGTTCGGTAGGCCTCAATGAGCAGTTCTTC.

This chain links TRBV7-2 with TRBJ2-7; D is undetermined. Germline V CDR1 and CDR2: SGHTA, FQGNSA. This CDR3 spans 12 amino acids. V gave up 3 bases and J gave up 3 bases, with 6 bases separating them. The CDR3 nucleotides read TGTGCCAGCAGCTTTACCGTCTACGAGCAGTACTTC. It encodes CASSFTVYEQYF.

In its sample, this clonotype was seen once. V and J are TRBV29-1 and TRBJ2-1; TRBD2 matches 14 bases. Germline assignment: CDR1 SQVTM and CDR2 ANQGSEA. J gave up 0 bases and V 5 bases, and 3 bases lay outside the gene matches. The length of the CDR3 is 16 residues. CDR3 protein: CSVRGTSGSSYNEQFF. The CDR3 bases are TGCAGCGTTCGCGGGACTAGCGGGAGCTCCTACAATGAGCAGTTCTTC.

The rearrangement links TRBV27 to TRBJ2-7; D not resolved. V gave up 6 bases and J gave up 2 bases, with 8 bases separating them. CDR3 length: 12 amino acids. Germline V gene data show CDR1 as MNHEY and CDR2 as SMNVEV (reference sequence). CDR3 DNA: TGTGCCAGCAGACATACCCCCTACGAGCAGTACTTC. Encoded protein: CASRHTPYEQYF.

This chain joins TRBV12-3 or TRBV12-4 and TRBJ1-5, with a tentative D call TRBD1 (5 bases). V shed 6 bases and J shed 3 bases, with 12 bases lying between them. CDR3 length: 14 amino acids. The chain's CDR3 is CASSPRGNNQPQHF. For the CDR3, the DNA is TGTGCCAGCAGCCCCCGGGGGAACAATCAGCCCCAGCATTTT.

The CDR3, as DNA: TGTGCCAGCAGCGCCCGCGGGGGGTTGGGATACGAGCAGTACTTC. Its protein product is CASSARGGLGYEQYF. The V and J genes are TRBV27 and TRBJ2-7, with TRBD2 matching 8 bases. The CDR3 is 15 residues long. J lost 4 bases, V lost 6 bases, and 11 bases had no gene match. CDR1 MNHEY and CDR2 SMNVEV come from the germline V gene (reference sequence).

The chain combines TRBV19 with TRBJ2-3, with TRBD1 identical over 7 bases. CDR1 and CDR2 from the germline V gene are LNHDA and SQIVND (reference sequence). The CDR3 contains 16 residues. Trimming took 3 bases from V and 1 from J; bases not matched to a gene: 7. The chain's CDR3 is CASSILRTGGTDTQYF. CDR3 nucleotide sequence: TGTGCCAGTAGTATCCTCAGGACAGGAGGCACAGATACGCAGTATTTT.

The rearrangement uses TRBV20-1 and TRBJ2-3; tentative D call: TRBD2 (5 bases). The V gene lost 0 bases and the J gene lost 2 bases, with 24 bases spanning the gap. CDR3 size: 19 residues. Germline CDR1 and CDR2: DFQATT and SNEGSKA (reference sequence). The CDR3 sequence: CSARDGLAALLVNTDTQYF. As DNA, the CDR3 is TGCAGTGCTAGAGATGGGCTAGCCGCCCTTTTGGTTAACACAGATACGCAGTATTTT.

The chain couples TRBV15 to TRBJ1-2; D remains ambiguous. V was trimmed by 0 bases and J by 4 bases, leaving 12 bases between them. Germline V CDR1 and CDR2: LNHNV, YYDKDF (reference sequence). The CDR3 consists of 15 residues. This CDR3 reads CATSRDGPPSYGYTF. CDR3 in DNA: TGTGCCACCAGCAGAGATGGGCCTCCTTCCTATGGCTACACCTTC.

The rearrangement links TRBV12-3 or TRBV12-4 to TRBJ2-7, with D uncertain. V shed 9 bases and J shed 2 bases, with 8 bases lying between them. The CDR3 is 11 amino acids. The CDR3 spells CASGVPYEQYF. As DNA, the CDR3 is TGTGCCAGTGGGGTCCCCTACGAGCAGTACTTC.

In its sample, this clonotype was seen a few times. The chain links TRBV4-2 to TRBJ2-6; D not resolved. The ends were cut back, 5 bases at V and 0 bases at J, with 5 bases in the middle. Germline V gene sequence: CDR1 LGHNA, CDR2 YNFKEQ. This CDR3 has 14 amino acids. In DNA form, the CDR3 reads TGTGCCAGCAGCTCCAGCTCTGGGGCCAACGTCCTGACTTTC. Amino acid sequence: CASSSSSGANVLTF.

The chain has TRBV4-1 and TRBJ1-5, with D unclear. The CDR3 runs 13 residues. V dropped 5 bases and J dropped 3 bases, with 8 bases sitting between them. Germline V CDR1 and CDR2: MGHRA, YSYEKL. The CDR3 DNA reads as TGCGCCAGCAGCTACGGTGCCAATCAGCCCCAGCATTTT. This sequence encodes CASSYGANQPQHF.

The chain has TRBV29-1 and TRBJ1-2; unclear D gene. The CDR3 has 12 amino acids. Germline-derived CDR1 and CDR2 are SQVTM and ANQGSEA. V lost 2 bases and J 7 bases, leaving 11 bases between the germline ends. CDR3 sequence reads: CSVEPRTGGYTF. The CDR3 DNA follows: TGCAGCGTTGAACCACGGACGGGTGGCTACACCTTC.

The chain couples TRBV29-1 to TRBJ1-1; D is undetermined. CDR1 and CDR2 from the germline V gene are SQVTM and ANQGSEA. The germline V and J ends were trimmed by 5 bases and 1 base, with 11 bases remaining between them. This CDR3 has 13 residues. The CDR3 DNA reads as TGCAGCGTTCGGCGGATTGGGAACACTGAAGCTTTCTTT. It specifies CSVRRIGNTEAFF.

The count of this clonotype is one. The DNA for the CDR3 is TGCAGCGTCCCCCGGGGAAGCCTAAGCTCCTACAATGAGCAGTTCTTC. Amino acids: CSVPRGSLSSYNEQFF. The V gene is TRBV29-1, the J gene TRBJ2-1; D might be TRBD2 (5 bases). V gave up 6 bases and J gave up 0 bases, with 18 bases separating them. The CDR3 runs to 16 residues. Germline V lookup: CDR1 SQVTM, CDR2 ANQGSEA.

The chain combines TRBV28 with TRBJ2-7; TRBD1 agrees at 7 bases. The J segment lost 4 bases and the V segment lost 2 bases, leaving 11 bases of the junction unmatched. Germline CDR1 reads MDHEN; CDR2 reads SYDVKM. The CDR3 is 16 residues long. CDR3 DNA: TGTGCCAGCAGTTTAGGGAAGCGACAGGGTATGTACGAGCAGTACTTC. Its translation: CASSLGKRQGMYEQYF.

The V call is TRBV7-9, the J call TRBJ2-5; weak D call: TRBD1 (6 bases). The CDR3 length is 16 residues. V was cut by 4 bases and J by 2 bases, with 17 bases left in between. The germline CDR1 and CDR2 sequences are SEHNR and FQNEAQ (reference sequence). This CDR3 is CASSSRTEGYQETQYF. CDR3 DNA: TGTGCCAGCAGCTCGCGGACAGAGGGATATCAAGAGACCCAGTACTTC.

The table lists this clonotype with a count of one. This chain uses TRBV4-3 with TRBJ1-1; 7 bases are shared with TRBD1. The CDR3 runs to 17 residues. The V segment lost 4 bases and the J segment 2 bases; nucleotides outside the gene matches: 13. Germline V gene lookup returns CDR1 LGHNA and CDR2 YSLEER. CDR3 coding DNA: TGCGCCAGCAGCCTCCAATGGGAGGGGGCGGAAAACACTGAAGCTTTCTTT. It specifies CASSLQWEGAENTEAFF.

This clonotype was counted once. The chain combines TRBV20-1 with TRBJ1-2; a possible D gene is TRBD1 (6 bases). This CDR3 is 11 amino acids long. Trimming removed 6 bases at V and 10 bases at J, with 15 bases between. Germline lookup yields CDR1 DFQATT and CDR2 SNEGSKA (reference sequence). The CDR3, as DNA: TGCAGTGCACGGACAGCGAGCCACTACACCTTC. Translated, it gives CSARTASHYTF.

This sequence joins TRBV7-9 and TRBJ2-1; 10 nucleotides line up with TRBD1. The CDR3 is 15 residues long. Germline V CDR1 and CDR2: SEHNR, FQNEAQ (reference sequence). Trimming removed 7 bases from V and 8 bases from J; junction bases left unmatched: 11. CDR3 amino acids: CASTLRDRGFDEQFF. The CDR3 bases are TGTGCCAGCACCCTTCGGGACAGGGGATTCGATGAGCAGTTCTTC.

V is TRBV13 and J is TRBJ2-7; a possible D gene is TRBD2 (6 bases). Per germline, CDR1 PRHDT and CDR2 FYEKMQ (reference sequence). V was trimmed by 6 bases and J by 5 bases, leaving 29 bases between them. There are 18 residues in the CDR3. Here the CDR3 reads CASRDKLGVSGSPNEQYF. The CDR3 coding sequence is TGTGCCAGCAGGGATAAGCTTGGTGTTTCCGGGAGCCCCAACGAGCAGTACTTC.